This TCR beta chain comes out of a study of CD4+ T cells in melanoma. Study-level results: Neoantigen-specific CD4+ T cells in melanoma reportedly had diverse differentiation states.

As concerns this clone: Its antigen is undetermined.

Sequencing was performed with immunoSEQ multiplex PCR; in TCRdb, only in-frame clones are kept and a portion is missing. The sample includes some 21,000 clones, roughly 87% seen only once; the top ten take 3.6%. Unmatched junction bases numbered 10, after V lost 4 bases and J lost 5 bases. In germline, CDR1 is SGHVS, CDR2 FQNEAQ. The CDR3 covers 16 residues. The rearrangement joins TRBV7-8 to TRBJ2-5; TRBD1 matches 10 bases. Source material: cells from a culture (not recorded whether cultured in vitro). The clonotype was recovered from a human donor with melanoma. CDR3 sequence (DNA): TGTGCCAGCAGCTGGCCCCCCGGGACAGGGGAGGAGACCCAGTACTTC. It encodes CASSWPPGTGEETQYF.